Listed below are T cell receptor beta chains from one sample, sequenced in a study of CD8+CD57+ T cells in acquired aplastic anemia. TCRdb called the reads again in MiXCR, with one record for every CDR3 protein. This sample has approximately 250,000 distinct CDR3 sequences, with approximately 80% found just once. Sequencing used sorted CD4+, CD8+, or CD8+CD57+ T cells (not recorded which) from PBMCs. Receptor source: a human donor with aplastic anemia. The CDR3 runs from the conserved cysteine through the conserved F or W. The order of the fields is J gene, CDR3 length, D gene, V gene, clone size, CDR3 protein, CDR3 DNA. The D gene is left open where the match is weak. The size of a clone is reported for some rows only, either as once, few or many, or as a class for expanded clones.

J: TRBJ1-5; length: 14; D: NA; V: TRBV19; size: NA; CDR3: CASSAGSRGQPQHF; DNA: TGTGCCAGTAGTGCTGGATCTCGGGGTCAGCCCCAGCATTTT
J: TRBJ2-3; length: 14; D: NA; V: TRBV9; size: once; CDR3: CASGGAGSIESLYF; DNA: TGTGCCAGCGGAGGGGCTGGGAGCATAGAGTCCTTGTATTTT
J: TRBJ2-5; length: 15; D: NA; V: TRBV10-3; size: NA; CDR3: CAISESSGEQETQYF; DNA: TGTGCCATCAGTGAGTCTTCAGGAGAACAAGAGACCCAGTACTTC
J: TRBJ2-3; length: 14; D: TRBD1; V: TRBV14; size: NA; CDR3: CASSPGQGPGAQFF; DNA: TGTGCCAGCAGCCCAGGACAGGGTCCCGGGGCGCAGTTTTTT
J: TRBJ1-1; length: 15; D: NA; V: TRBV7-8; size: many; CDR3: CASSFTSAMSSSSFF; DNA: NA
J: TRBJ2-5; length: 14; D: TRBD2; V: TRBV7-2; size: NA; CDR3: CACGLAGGQDTQYF; DNA: TGTGCCTGCGGGTTAGCGGGAGGCCAAGATACCCAGTACTTC
J: TRBJ1-2; length: 15; D: NA; V: TRBV7-6; size: NA; CDR3: CASTLGRVPNGANTF; DNA: TGTGCCAGCACCCTAGGGAGGGTCCCCAATGGGGCCAACACCTTC
J: TRBJ1-6; length: 17; D: TRBD1; V: TRBV10-3; size: NA; CDR3: CAISERGQPVDNSPLHF; DNA: TGTGCCATCAGTGAGAGGGGACAGCCCGTCGATAATTCACCCCTCCACTTT
J: TRBJ1-1; length: 14; D: TRBD1; V: TRBV19; size: NA; CDR3: CASNFPGGSTEAFF; DNA: TGTGCCAGTAACTTTCCAGGGGGGAGCACTGAAGCTTTCTTT
J: TRBJ2-7; length: 16; D: NA; V: TRBV7-9; size: NA; CDR3: CAISEVHGDPPYEQYF; DNA: TGTGCCATCAGCGAAGTTCACGGAGACCCGCCCTACGAGCAGTACTTC
J: TRBJ1-1; length: 15; D: NA; V: TRBV7-6; size: NA; CDR3: CASSHPSGRTTEAFF; DNA: TGTGCCAGCAGCCACCCCTCGGGGAGGACCACTGAAGCTTTCTTT
J: TRBJ2-7; length: 13; D: NA; V: TRBV2; size: NA; CDR3: CASRPLGPYEQYF; DNA: TGTGCCAGCAGACCGTTGGGACCCTACGAGCAGTACTTC
J: TRBJ2-1; length: 13; D: NA; V: TRBV2; size: NA; CDR3: CASGEGGADTLYF; DNA: TGTGCCAGCGGGGAGGGGGGCGCGGATACGCTGTATTTT
J: TRBJ2-3; length: 14; D: NA; V: TRBV7-8; size: NA; CDR3: CASGDAGTPDQQYF; DNA: TGTGCCAGCGGGGACGCGGGCACTCCCGATCAGCAGTATTTT
J: TRBJ1-1; length: 14; D: TRBD1; V: TRBV7-9; size: NA; CDR3: CASSLTGGDTEAFF; DNA: TGTGCCAGCAGCCTCACAGGGGGCGATACTGAAGCTTTCTTT
J: TRBJ2-5; length: 13; D: TRBD1; V: TRBV7-6; size: once; CDR3: CASSGTARETQYF; DNA: TGTGCCAGCAGCGGGACAGCCCGGGAGACCCAGTACTTC
J: TRBJ1-6; length: 16; D: NA; V: TRBV11-1; size: NA; CDR3: CASSFQRSGGLTPLHF; DNA: TGTGCCAGCAGCTTTCAAAGAAGCGGGGGGCTAACACCCCTCCACTTT
J: TRBJ1-6; length: 15; D: NA; V: TRBV5-1; size: NA; CDR3: CASSLSGHGNSPLHF; DNA: TGCGCCAGCAGCTTGAGTGGGCACGGGAATTCACCCCTCCACTTT
J: TRBJ2-3; length: 14; D: TRBD2; V: TRBV7-8; size: many; CDR3: CASSLAGGADTQYF; DNA: TGTGCCAGCAGCTTAGCGGGAGGGGCCGATACGCAGTATTTC
J: TRBJ1-2; length: 15; D: TRBD1; V: TRBV19; size: NA; CDR3: CASSVTGGAYNGYTF; DNA: TGTGCCAGCAGCGTGACAGGGGGCGCCTACAATGGCTACACCTTC
J: TRBJ1-5; length: 13; D: NA; V: TRBV7-2; size: NA; CDR3: CASSLQATQTAHF; DNA: TGCGCCAGCAGCCTTCAAGCGACCCAGACCGCGCATTTT
J: TRBJ2-1; length: 15; D: TRBD2; V: TRBV19; size: NA; CDR3: CASSIASGAYNTQFF; DNA: TGTGCCAGTAGTATAGCTAGCGGAGCCTACAATACCCAGTTCTTC
J: TRBJ2-7; length: 14; D: NA; V: TRBV2; size: NA; CDR3: CATGGRGPATEQYF; DNA: TGTGCCACCGGGGGCCGGGGCCCAGCTACCGAGCAGTACTTC
J: TRBJ1-4; length: 16; D: NA; V: TRBV5-6; size: NA; CDR3: CASSLDDDGRREKLFF; DNA: TGTGCCAGCAGCTTGGACGACGACGGGCGCAGGGAAAAACTGTTTTTT
J: TRBJ1-1; length: 15; D: NA; V: TRBV2; size: NA; CDR3: CASGGGGRENPEAFF; DNA: TGTGCCAGCGGTGGGGGGGGGAGGGAGAACCCTGAAGCTTTCTTT
J: TRBJ2-3; length: 13; D: NA; V: TRBV2; size: NA; CDR3: CSSRDGGADTQYF; DNA: TGTTCTAGCAGGGACGGGGGCGCAGATACGCAGTATTTT
J: TRBJ2-7; length: 15; D: NA; V: TRBV20-1; size: NA; CDR3: CSARASLTGNYEQYF; DNA: TGCAGTGCTAGGGCAAGTTTAACAGGGAACTACGAGCAGTACTTC
J: TRBJ2-7; length: 16; D: NA; V: TRBV25-1; size: medium-sized; CDR3: CASSGGGRGIKNEQYF; DNA: TGTGCCAGCAGTGGGGGGGGCAGGGGGATCAAAAACGAGCAGTACTTC
J: TRBJ2-1; length: 13; D: NA; V: TRBV2; size: few; CDR3: CASSQGGQNEQFF; DNA: TGTGCCAGCAGCCAAGGAGGACAGAATGAGCAGTTTTTT
J: TRBJ1-1; length: 12; D: NA; V: TRBV29-1; size: once; CDR3: CSVVHGPAEAFF; DNA: TGCAGCGTCGTGCATGGCCCCGCTGAAGCTTTCTTT
J: TRBJ1-6; length: 13; D: NA; V: TRBV6-5; size: NA; CDR3: CASSGEGNSPLHF; DNA: TGTGCCAGCAGTGGGGAAGGTAATTCACCCCTCCACTTT
J: TRBJ2-3; length: 15; D: TRBD2; V: TRBV5-4; size: NA; CDR3: CASSFTSGRLDTQYF; DNA: TGTGCCAGCAGTTTTACTAGCGGCCGACTGGATACGCAGTATTTT
J: TRBJ1-1; length: 11; D: NA; V: TRBV10-3; size: NA; CDR3: CARPCHTEAFF; DNA: TGTGCCAGGCCCTGTCACACTGAAGCTTTCTTT
J: TRBJ2-1; length: 16; D: NA; V: TRBV7-8; size: few; CDR3: CASSLGGGHDKQEQFF; DNA: TGTGCCAGCAGCTTGGGGGGCGGACACGATAAGCAGGAGCAGTTCTTC
J: TRBJ2-1; length: 15; D: NA; V: TRBV9; size: NA; CDR3: CASSRWSSGANVQFF; DNA: TGTGCCAGCAGCCGCTGGAGCTCTGGGGCCAACGTCCAGTTCTTC
J: TRBJ2-1; length: 16; D: NA; V: TRBV7-6; size: NA; CDR3: CASSFHRLLAPDHQFF; DNA: TGTGCCAGCAGCTTTCACAGATTACTTGCACCCGATCACCAGTTCTTC
J: TRBJ1-2; length: 16; D: NA; V: TRBV7-9; size: NA; CDR3: CAGSLERDGLVYGYTF; DNA: TGTGCCGGAAGCTTGGAGAGGGACGGGCTGGTATATGGCTACACCTTC
J: TRBJ2-2; length: 12; D: NA; V: TRBV2; size: NA; CDR3: CASSEVSGELFF; DNA: TGTGCCAGCAGTGAGGTCAGCGGGGAGCTGTTTTTT
J: TRBJ2-7; length: 14; D: NA; V: TRBV9; size: NA; CDR3: CASSVAGQSTDTHF; DNA: TGTGCCAGCAGCGTAGCAGGACAGAGCACAGATACGCACTTC
J: TRBJ2-2; length: 14; D: TRBD2; V: TRBV7-3; size: NA; CDR3: CASSSSGACGEPHF; DNA: TGTGCCAGCAGTTCTAGCGGGGCTTGCGGAGAGCCCCATTTT
J: TRBJ1-2; length: 15; D: NA; V: TRBV5-5; size: NA; CDR3: CASRQGYSADYGYTF; DNA: TGTGCCAGCAGGCAGGGATATAGCGCCGACTATGGCTACACCTTC
J: TRBJ2-5; length: 14; D: NA; V: TRBV5-1; size: NA; CDR3: CASSRAPGQETQYF; DNA: TGCGCCAGCAGCAGGGCCCCCGGACAAGAGACCCAGTACTTC
J: TRBJ2-7; length: 14; D: NA; V: TRBV6-1; size: many; CDR3: CASTEPGEDYEQYF; DNA: TGTGCCAGCACCGAACCAGGGGAGGACTACGAGCAGTACTTC
J: TRBJ2-1; length: 16; D: NA; V: TRBV9; size: once; CDR3: CASSFQRNGGYVEQFF; DNA: TGTGCCAGCAGCTTTCAGAGAAATGGGGGGTATGTTGAGCAGTTCTTC
J: TRBJ1-1; length: 15; D: TRBD1; V: TRBV7-3; size: NA; CDR3: CASSPGGDGLTGLFF; DNA: TGTGCCAGCAGCCCAGGGGGGGACGGCCTGACGGGACTCTTCTTT